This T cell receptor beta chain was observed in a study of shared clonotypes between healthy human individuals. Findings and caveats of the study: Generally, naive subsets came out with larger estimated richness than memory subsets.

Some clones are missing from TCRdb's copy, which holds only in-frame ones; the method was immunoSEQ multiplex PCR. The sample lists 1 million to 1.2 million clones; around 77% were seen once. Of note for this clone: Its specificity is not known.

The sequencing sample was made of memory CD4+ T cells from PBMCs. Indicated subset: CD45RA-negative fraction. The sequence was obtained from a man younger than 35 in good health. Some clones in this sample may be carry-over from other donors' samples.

DNA of the CDR3: TGTGCCAGTGGGCGGGGGCAGAGAGGGGAGACCCAGTACTTC. Translated: CASGRGQRGETQYF. This rearrangement joins TRBV19 to TRBJ2-5; D might be TRBD2 (7 bases). Looked up from germline, CDR1 is LNHDA and CDR2 is SQIVND (reference sequence). V lost 8 bases and J lost 5, with 18 bases in between. This CDR3 region has 14 residues.